These 7 T cell receptor beta chains originate from one sample sequenced in a study of blood T cell repertoires in COVID-19. Sequencing used immunoSEQ multiplex PCR; TCRdb keeps in-frame clones, though not all of them. The table lists 20,000 to 25,000 clones, around 80% of them singletons. Sequenced input: peripheral blood. These receptors originate from a man older than 75 with active or convalescent COVID-19.

This clone occurred once. V gene TRBV19 combines with J gene TRBJ1-6; a weak D match, TRBD1 (5 bases). The length of the CDR3 is 14 residues. Germline CDR1 is LNHDA and CDR2 is SQIVND (reference sequence). With 1 base removed from V and 9 bases from J, the gap between germline ends came to 10 bases. The CDR3 loop is CASSIGTPGSPLHF. DNA of the CDR3: TGTGCCAGTAGTATAGGGACACCCGGTTCACCCCTCCACTTT.

This sequence joins TRBV5-1 and TRBJ2-2, with TRBD2 matching 10 bases. Germline-derived CDR1 and CDR2 are SGHRS and YFSETQ. J gave up 4 bases and V 0 bases, and 3 bases lay outside the gene matches. The CDR3 length is 16 residues. This CDR3 is CASSLVASGGTGELFF. The CDR3 region has the DNA TGCGCCAGCAGCTTGGTTGCTAGCGGGGGCACCGGGGAGCTGTTTTTT.

The rearrangement uses TRBV5-4 and TRBJ2-1, with 14 positions matching TRBD2. Germline V gives CDR1 SGHNT, CDR2 YYREEE (reference sequence). This CDR3 is built from 15 residues. V shed 0 bases and J 15 bases; nucleotides not matched to a gene: 8. The CDR3 sequence: CASSLAGTSGRIVFF. The CDR3 DNA is TGTGCCAGCAGCTTGGCCGGGACTAGCGGGAGAATTGTGTTCTTC.

In its sample, this clone was seen once. The chain employs TRBV10-1 and TRBJ2-1; weak D call: TRBD2 (6 bases). Between the trimmed V and J ends, which lost 4 bases and 8 bases, there was a span of 15 bases. This CDR3 has 14 amino acids. Germline CDR1 WNHNN, CDR2 SYGVQD (reference sequence). The CDR3 region has the DNA TGCGCCAGCAGTGCGTCCGGGGAGGTTTATGAGCAGTTCTTC. Encoded protein: CASSASGEVYEQFF.

The chain is built from TRBV4-1 and TRBJ2-2, with a tentative D call TRBD1 (6 bases). Trimming took off 2 bases at V and 5 bases at J, with 12 bases between the two ends. The CDR3 covers 15 residues. Per germline, CDR1 MGHRA and CDR2 YSYEKL. The CDR3 loop reads CASSQKTGRTGELFF. In DNA, the CDR3 is TGCGCCAGCAGCCAAAAAACAGGGCGGACCGGGGAGCTGTTTTTT.

The sample holds one count of this clone. This chain uses TRBV29-1 with TRBJ1-2; a possible D gene is TRBD1 (6 bases). The V and J ends lost 4 bases and 7 bases respectively, with 13 bases between them. Germline CDR1 and CDR2: SQVTM and ANQGSEA. The CDR3 has 12 amino acids. In DNA, the CDR3 is TGCAGCGTTGGCGGGGGCCAAAGTGGCTACACCTTC. Residues: CSVGGGQSGYTF.

The J gene is TRBJ1-2, the V gene TRBV18, with D hard to call. Germline CDR1 reads KGHSH; CDR2 reads LQKENI. This CDR3 has 14 amino acids. V lost 3 bases and J 2 bases, leaving 10 bases between the germline ends. The CDR3 loop is CASSPGGTNYGYTF. The CDR3 DNA is TGTGCCAGCTCACCCGGCGGAACAAACTATGGCTACACCTTC.